The next 13 T cell receptor beta chains were all read from a single sample in a study of T cells after yellow fever vaccination (dated by TCRdb to between 2017 and 2020). Library preparation employed 5' RACE. Data came from an Illumina HiSeq 2500. TCRdb handled the public reads itself, with Q25 trimming in fastp and clone calling in MiXCR, and kept productive beta chains. Each record represents a unique CDR3 protein, reported with the most common genes and DNA among its rows. In this sample the table shows 300,000 to 450,000 distinct CDR3 sequences, roughly 8.3% of which occur a single time. Together, the top ten hold approximately 18% of the sample. In light of the paper, this sample's treatment or condition label describes: live attenuated yellow fever vaccine strain. Sequenced here: PBMCs, sampled about 41 days after the first yellow fever vaccination. These TCRs come from a man in his late teens or twenties who received the YFV17D yellow fever vaccine.

This clonotype was observed a handful of times. The chain uses TRBV5-1 and TRBJ2-3; TRBD1 agrees at 12 bases. The CDR3 spans 15 residues. Unmatched junction bases numbered 5, after V lost 4 bases and J lost 5 bases. Per germline, CDR1 SGHRS and CDR2 YFSETQ. The CDR3 DNA reads as TGCGCCAGCAGCCGGAGGGACAGGGGGCGAGATACGCAGTATTTT. This encodes CASSRRDRGRDTQYF.

In this sample, this clonotype turned up a few times. This rearrangement joins TRBV9 to TRBJ1-3; possible D gene TRBD1, 5 bases. V gave up 3 bases and J gave up 0 bases, with 10 bases separating them. Per the germline V gene, CDR1 is SGDLS and CDR2 is YYNGEE. The CDR3 has 15 amino acids. The CDR3 region has the DNA TGTGCCAGCAGCGGAGGGGTCTTCTCTGGAAACACCATATATTTT. The encoded protein is CASSGGVFSGNTIYF.

The table lists this clonotype with a few counts. The J gene is TRBJ1-5, the V gene TRBV6-6; TRBD1 matches 8 bases. CDR1 is MNHNY, CDR2 SVGAGI, per germline (reference sequence). The CDR3 has 13 residues. The junction had 5 bases not matched to a gene; V was cut back by 6 bases and J by 7 bases. For the CDR3, the DNA is TGTGCCAGCAGGCCAGGGGGCGGCCAGCCCCAGCATTTT. Residues: CASRPGGGQPQHF.

The CDR3 DNA reads TGTGCCAGCAGCGTCGGACAGGGAGACTATGGCTACACCTTC. It codes for CASSVGQGDYGYTF. The rearrangement joins TRBV13 to TRBJ1-2; TRBD1 agrees at 8 bases. Germline assignment: CDR1 PRHDT and CDR2 FYEKMQ (reference sequence). This CDR3 contains 14 residues. The trim removed 5 bases at V and 3 bases at J, leaving 5 bases unmatched.

This rearrangement joins TRBV5-4 to TRBJ2-1, with 7 positions matching TRBD2. From germline, CDR1 is SGHNT and CDR2 YYREEE (reference sequence). The CDR3 has 15 residues. V was clipped by 0 bases and J by 3 bases; unmatched bases: 3. The CDR3 coding sequence is TGTGCCAGCAGCTTGGGGCGGGAGCACTACAATGAGCAGTTCTTC. It specifies CASSLGREHYNEQFF.

The chain uses TRBV11-2 and TRBJ2-5; TRBD2 aligns across 11 bases. V trimming: 5 bases; J trimming: 5 bases; junction bases outside the gene matches: 4. From germline, CDR1 is SGHAT and CDR2 FQNNGV. The CDR3 spans 14 residues. This CDR3 is CASSALAGEETQYF. The CDR3 region has the DNA TGTGCCAGCAGCGCACTAGCGGGGGAGGAGACCCAGTACTTC.

This clonotype has just a few counts. The chain recombines TRBV7-2 with TRBJ2-1; 7 bases line up with TRBD1. V lost 4 bases to trimming and J lost 3 bases; unmatched junction nucleotides: 3. Germline V gene sequence: CDR1 SGHTA, CDR2 FQGNSA. The length of the CDR3 is 14 residues. CDR3: CASSSRQGYNEQFF. CDR3 in DNA: TGTGCCAGCAGCTCTCGACAGGGCTACAATGAGCAGTTCTTC.

CDR3 sequence (DNA): TGTGCCATCAGTGAGTCGACAGGGCTGAACACTGAAGCTTTCTTT. Its protein is CAISESTGLNTEAFF. The chain links TRBV10-3 to TRBJ1-1, with 7 bases matching TRBD1. The CDR3 length is 15 residues. V shed 0 bases and J 0 bases; nucleotides not matched to a gene: 1. The germline V gene has CDR1 ENHRY and CDR2 SYGVKD.

Ten or more counts support this clonotype. The J gene is TRBJ2-5, the V gene TRBV27; 9 bases are a match to TRBD2. The J segment lost 1 base and the V segment lost 3 bases, leaving 3 bases of the junction unmatched. The CDR3 sequence is 15 residues long. Germline CDR1 is MNHEY and CDR2 is SMNVEV (reference sequence). The CDR3 nucleotides read TGTGCCAGCAGTTTGGCGGGGGGGCCCCAAGAGACCCAGTACTTC. This gives the protein CASSLAGGPQETQYF.

This clonotype was counted many times. V and J are TRBV7-2 and TRBJ2-3; D remains ambiguous. The CDR3 has 13 residues. Germline CDR1 is SGHTA and CDR2 is FQGNSA. V was cut by 5 bases and J by 6 bases, with 12 bases left in between. CDR3 DNA: TGTGCCAGCAGCCGCACCCACCGGGATACGCAGTATTTT. Translated, it gives CASSRTHRDTQYF.

The rearrangement links TRBV19 to TRBJ1-5; 7 nucleotides line up with TRBD1. The germline V gene has CDR1 LNHDA and CDR2 SQIVND (reference sequence). Trimming removed 8 bases from V and 5 bases from J; junction bases left unmatched: 9. The CDR3 contains 14 residues. The CDR3 DNA reads TGTGCCAGTCGACAGGGAGGGGAGGATCAGCCCCAGCATTTT. It codes for CASRQGGEDQPQHF. The whole variable domain, filled in from reference TRBV19 and TRBJ1-5, reads DGGITQSPKYLFRKEGQNVTLSCEQNLNHDAMYWYRQDPGQGLRLIYYSQIVNDFQKGDIAEGYSVSREKKESFPLTVTSAQKNPTAFYLCASRQGGEDQPQHFGDGTRLSIL.

There are a few counts of this clonotype. The gene calls are TRBV15 and TRBJ1-1; no clear D gene. Trimming pared 0 bases from V and 2 bases from J, leaving 4 bases between. This CDR3 is 13 amino acids long. Germline V gives CDR1 LNHNV, CDR2 YYDKDF (reference sequence). The CDR3 DNA sequence: TGTGCCACCAGCAGAGATCTTAACACTGAAGCTTTCTTT. It specifies CATSRDLNTEAFF.

This clonotype was seen a few times. The chain is built from TRBV12-3 or TRBV12-4 and TRBJ1-1, with unresolved D. The V end lost 3 bases, the J end lost 1 base, and 6 bases lay between the germline ends. The CDR3 runs to 13 residues. CDR3: CASSFEGNTEAFF. The CDR3 DNA sequence: TGTGCCAGCAGTTTTGAGGGGAACACTGAAGCTTTCTTT.